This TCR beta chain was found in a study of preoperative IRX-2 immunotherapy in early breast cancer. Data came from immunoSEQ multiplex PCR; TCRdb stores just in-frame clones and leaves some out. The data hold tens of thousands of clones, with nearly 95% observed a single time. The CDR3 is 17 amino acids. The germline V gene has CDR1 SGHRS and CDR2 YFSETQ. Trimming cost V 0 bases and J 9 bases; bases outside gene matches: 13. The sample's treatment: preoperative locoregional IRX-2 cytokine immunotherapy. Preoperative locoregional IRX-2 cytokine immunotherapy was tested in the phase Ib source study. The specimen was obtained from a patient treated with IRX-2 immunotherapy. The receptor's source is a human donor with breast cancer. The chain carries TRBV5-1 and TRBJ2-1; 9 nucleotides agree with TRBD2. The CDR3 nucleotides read TGCGCCAGCAGCTTGGAGCTAGCGGGGATCATAGGGAGTGAGCAGTTCTTC. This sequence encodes CASSLELAGIIGSEQFF. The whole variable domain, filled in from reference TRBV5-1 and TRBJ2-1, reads KAGVTQTPRYLIKTRGQQVTLSCSPISGHRSVSWYQQTPGQGLQFLFEYFSETQRNKGNFPGRFSGRQFSNSRSEMNVSTLELGDSALYLCASSLELAGIIGSEQFFGPGTRLTVL.